Presented here are 15 T cell receptor beta chains from one specimen sequenced in a study of tumor-infiltrating lymphocytes in primary liver carcinoma. The study extracted blood RNA from unsorted whole blood and also extracted germline DNA. Production of TCR beta cDNA used about 500 ng total RNA together with a constant-region primer. Three rounds of nested multiplex PCR with slightly modified ARM-PCR produced TCR beta libraries. Forward primers for TRBV1-TRBV30 and a C-beta reverse primer served the first two PCR rounds, at 10 cycles each. From the multiplex PCR reads, TCRdb called clonotypes with MiXCR, one entry per CDR3 protein. The sample lists about 330,000 distinct CDR3 sequences, approximately 65% occurring once. Sequences were obtained from peripheral blood. The source of these receptors is a middle-aged man with primary liver carcinoma and hepatitis B virus infection.

This clonotype appeared a few times. Compared with germline, one end of the junction differs, possibly owing to a read error. The chain employs TRBV6-5 and TRBJ2-7; the match to TRBD1 covers 7 bases. CDR3 length: 15 amino acids. CDR1 is MNHEY, CDR2 SVGAGI, per germline. The CDR3 nucleotides are TGTGCCAGCGGTTACTCCGACAGGGTGGGCTACGAGCAGTACTTC. Translating it yields CASGYSDRVGYEQYF.

This clonotype appeared many times. The chain recombines TRBV28 with TRBJ2-5; a weak D match, TRBD1 (5 bases). The germline CDR1 and CDR2 sequences are MDHEN and SYDVKM. The V end lost 3 bases, the J end lost 1 base, and 9 bases lay between the germline ends. The CDR3 runs 14 residues. The CDR3 bases are TGTGCCAGCAGTTTCAGGGCCCTCCAAGAGACCCAGTACTTC. As protein: CASSFRALQETQYF.

With respect to this clonotype: At one end the junction does not follow the germline gene, possibly because of a read error. V usage is TRBV11-2 and J usage is TRBJ1-3; D is unclear. The germline CDR1 and CDR2 sequences are SGHAT and FQNNGV. This CDR3 region has 14 residues. The CDR3 loop is CASKPGGIGDTIYF. In DNA form, the CDR3 reads TGTGCCAGCAAACCAGGAGGTATTGGAGACACCATATATTTT.

Note on this clonotype: One junction end disagrees with the germline gene, perhaps due to a read error. V usage is TRBV5-1 and J usage is TRBJ2-5; tentative D call: TRBD2 (5 bases). The CDR3 totals 15 residues. Germline CDR1 reads SGHRS; CDR2 reads YFSETQ. The CDR3 DNA follows: TGCGCCAGCAGCTTTACTGCGGGTGACCAAGAGAGCCAGTACTTC. Residues: CASSFTAGDQESQYF.

Points on this clonotype: The junction departs from the called germline gene at one end, perhaps through a read error. The rearrangement links TRBV11-2 to TRBJ2-1; 13 bases are a match to TRBD2. CDR3 length: 16 amino acids. The germline V gene encodes CDR1 SGHAT and CDR2 FQNNGV. The DNA of the CDR3 is TGTGCCAGCAGCTTAGCCGGACTAGCGGGGGAGGGGAAGCAGCTCTTC. This sequence encodes CASSLAGLAGEGKQLF.

In the case of this clonotype: A single base separates this from a much larger clone, so it may be a read error. The chain joins TRBV10-3 to TRBJ2-5; perhaps D is TRBD1 or TRBD2 (5 bases each). CDR1 ENHRY and CDR2 SYGVKD come from the germline V gene. The CDR3 contains 13 residues. The CDR3 loop reads CAVRSGAQETQYF. CDR3 bases: TGTGCCGTCAGGTCCGGGGCGCAAGAGACCCAGTACTTC.

Remarks on this clonotype: Because it lacks the conserved phenylalanine or tryptophan at the end, this CDR3 is likely a read error. This sequence joins TRBV11-2 and TRBJ2-1, with D unclear. The germline gives CDR1 SGHAT, CDR2 FQNNGV. The CDR3 length is 13 residues. Trimming removed 6 bases from V and 9 bases from J, with 15 bases in between. CDR3 in DNA: TGTGCCAGCAGTGCGCAGGAGTACGGTGAGCAGTTCTAC. Its translation: CASSAQEYGEQFY.

This clonotype was detected ten times or more. The V gene is TRBV13, the J gene TRBJ2-7; D might be TRBD2 (6 bases). CDR1 and CDR2 from the germline V gene are PRHDT and FYEKMQ (reference sequence). V lost 5 bases and J 2 bases, leaving 16 bases between the germline ends. This CDR3 is 15 amino acids long. CDR3 in amino acids: CASSPARAGTYEQYF. The CDR3 DNA reads TGTGCCAGCAGCCCTGCTCGAGCGGGTACCTACGAGCAGTACTTC.

This clonotype was seen many times. The chain carries TRBV12-3 or TRBV12-4 and TRBJ1-2, with D possibly being TRBD1 (5 bases). The CDR3 has 11 residues. Trimming stripped 5 bases from V and 7 bases from J, with 8 bases between. The CDR3 is CASSRQFGYTF. CDR3 sequence (DNA): TGTGCCAGCAGTCGACAGTTTGGCTACACCTTC.

In this sample, this clonotype turned up once. Relative to the germline gene, one junction end is altered; a read error may explain this. This chain links TRBV12-3 or TRBV12-4 with TRBJ1-4, with D possibly matching TRBD1 (6 bases). The CDR3 totals 14 residues. The CDR3 DNA sequence: TGTACCAGCAGTTCGGACTCGGGGGGCGAAAAACTGTTTTTT. It specifies CTSSSDSGGEKLFF.

For this clonotype: Just one base apart from a much larger clone, this may be a read error. This rearrangement joins TRBV4-2 to TRBJ2-1; the match to TRBD1 covers 7 bases. The CDR3 has 14 amino acids. CDR1 and CDR2 from the germline V gene are LGHNA and YNFKEQ. In DNA, the CDR3 is TGTGACAGCAGCCAGTCCGGGACAGATAATGAGCAGTTCTTC. Translating gives CDSSQSGTDNEQFF.

To note about this clonotype: A junction end diverges from the germline sequence, so it may reflect a read error. The gene calls are TRBV11-2 and TRBJ2-7, with 10 bases aligning to TRBD2. Germline V gene sequence: CDR1 SGHAT, CDR2 FQNNGV. This CDR3 comprises 15 residues. The CDR3 nucleotides are TGTGCCAGCAGCCCCGGACTAGCGGTCACCTATGAGCAGTACTTC. Amino acid sequence: CASSPGLAVTYEQYF.

As regards this clonotype: The junction departs from germline at one end; a sequencing error may be responsible. The chain has TRBV6-5 and TRBJ2-3, with 7 positions matching TRBD2. The CDR3 extends over 16 amino acids. Germline V CDR1 and CDR2: MNHEY, SVGAGI. The CDR3 sequence is CASSYALPTSADTQCF. CDR3 nucleotides: TGTGCCAGCAGTTACGCATTGCCCACTAGCGCAGATACGCAGTGTTTT.

Remarks on this clonotype: At one boundary the junction diverges from the germline segment, which might be a read error. This chain uses TRBV28 with TRBJ2-3; 8 bases map to TRBD1. The CDR3 spans 17 residues. Germline CDR1 reads MDHEN; CDR2 reads SYDVKM. CDR3 sequence: CASSPPRRTGWTDTHYF. The CDR3 bases are TGTGCCAGCAGTCCGCCACGTAGGACAGGGTGGACAGATACGCACTATTTT.

The chain is built from TRBV30 and TRBJ2-3, with D unclear. The germline V gene encodes CDR1 GTSNPN and CDR2 SVGIG (reference sequence). The CDR3 spans 14 residues. The V end lost 0 bases, the J end lost 0 bases, and 7 bases lay between the germline ends. Here the CDR3 reads CAWSVYGSTDTQYF. The DNA for the CDR3 is TGTGCCTGGAGTGTATACGGTAGCACAGATACGCAGTATTTT.